Reported below is one T cell receptor beta chain. Its antigen is not known. PCR involved 60 Vbeta and 13 Jbeta primers. Libraries were prepared by immunoSEQ multiplex PCR; TCRdb keeps only in-frame clonotypes and omits some of them. The sample yields about 110,000 clones, about 76% seen once. This CDR3 has 10 amino acids. The V and J ends lost 7 bases and 14 bases respectively, with 15 bases between them. CDR1 is SQVTM and CDR2 is ANQGSEA in the germline V gene. This specimen belongs to a study of cytomegalovirus exposure and HLA in healthy donors. Study results and limitations: Researchers reported from a later analysis that most CMV-associated TCR beta chains appeared HLA-restricted.

Though probably carrying unrecorded immune exposures, donors were nominally healthy at sampling. Input material: PBMCs. J is TRBJ2-1 and V is TRBV29-1; D ambiguous. This receptor was obtained from a woman in her fifties or sixties in good health and CMV-seropositive. The CDR3 DNA is TGCAGCGCCGAGGTGGAAATTGAGTTCTTC. This codes for CSAEVEIEFF.